The next 27 T cell receptor beta chains were all read from a single sample in a study of shared clonotypes between healthy human individuals. The data were produced by immunoSEQ multiplex PCR, yet TCRdb's version contains in-frame clones alone and is incomplete. The sample holds 1.5 million to 2.5 million clones, roughly 95% seen once. Naivety among CD8 cells was defined by CD45RO negativity and positive CCR7 selection, thereby excluding terminally differentiated effector memory CD45RA+ cells. The sequenced sample was naive CD8+ T cells sorted from blood. These receptors were collected from a man in his late teens or twenties in good health.

With regard to this clone: Other DNA sequences within the sample encode an identical CDR3. The gene calls are TRBV11-2 and TRBJ2-7; D gene ambiguous. CDR1 is SGHAT and CDR2 is FQNNGV in the germline V gene. The V and J ends lost 0 bases and 3 bases respectively, with 12 bases between them. The CDR3 totals 15 residues. The CDR3 nucleotides read TGTGCCAGCAGCTTAGATCCTGCAGATAGCTACGAGCAGTACTTC. It specifies CASSLDPADSYEQYF.

The rearrangement uses TRBV7-9 and TRBJ1-1; the match to TRBD1 covers 7 bases. This CDR3 has 16 residues. V was clipped by 0 bases and J by 4 bases; unmatched bases: 8. Germline CDR1 reads SEHNR; CDR2 reads FQNEAQ (reference sequence). The CDR3 sequence: CASSLAPRGGSTEAFF. The CDR3 nucleotides are TGTGCCAGCAGCTTAGCTCCCAGGGGGGGAAGCACTGAAGCTTTCTTT.

This sequence joins TRBV7-9 and TRBJ1-4, with 7 bases aligning to TRBD1. The CDR3 has 17 amino acids. Germline CDR1 SEHNR, CDR2 FQNEAQ (reference sequence). With 3 bases clipped from V and 0 bases from J, the junction kept 7 bases outside the gene matches. CDR3 sequence: CASSFTGEGATNEKLFF. The CDR3 DNA follows: TGTGCCAGCAGCTTCACAGGGGAGGGGGCAACTAATGAAAAACTGTTTTTT.

The rearrangement links TRBV5-8 to TRBJ1-5; 10 nucleotides align to TRBD1. V lost 4 bases and J lost 5; bases outside the gene matches: 3. This CDR3 spans 14 amino acids. From germline, CDR1 is SGHTS and CDR2 YDEGEE. DNA of the CDR3: TGTGCCAGCAGCCTGACAGGGGGCCATCAGCCCCAGCATTTT. Translation gives CASSLTGGHQPQHF.

This rearrangement joins TRBV6-6 to TRBJ1-5; 9 bases fit TRBD1. The CDR3 contains 12 residues. In germline, CDR1 is MNHNY, CDR2 SVGAGI (reference sequence). The J segment lost 5 bases and the V segment lost 8 bases, leaving 1 base of the junction unmatched. The CDR3 bases are TGTGCCAGCTGGACAGGGGATCAGCCCCAGCATTTT. It is translated as CASWTGDQPQHF.

This clone was recorded only once. This chain connects TRBV30 to TRBJ2-7; D not resolved. From germline, CDR1 is GTSNPN and CDR2 SVGIG (reference sequence). The CDR3 is made up of 13 amino acids. V lost 4 bases and J 3 bases, leaving 13 bases between the germline ends. DNA for the CDR3: TGTGCCTGGATTGGGCCGGAGCGCTACGAGCAGTACTTC. Translation: CAWIGPERYEQYF.

This clone appeared a single time. V usage is TRBV9 and J usage is TRBJ1-2, with D tentatively TRBD1 (5 bases). Germline CDR1 SGDLS, CDR2 YYNGEE. V lost 0 bases and J 8 bases, leaving 14 bases between the germline ends. The CDR3 covers 14 residues. CDR3 region: CASSVGGSLPGYTF. The CDR3, as DNA: TGTGCCAGCAGCGTAGGGGGGTCCCTCCCCGGCTACACCTTC. The full variable domain, its missing parts supplied by reference TRBV9 and TRBJ1-2, is DSGVTQTPKHLITATGQRVTLRCSPRSGDLSVYWYQQSLDQGLQFLIQYYNGEERAKGNILERFSAQQFPDLHSELNLSSLELGDSALYFCASSVGGSLPGYTFGSGTRLTVV.

V and J are TRBV27 and TRBJ2-1; 8 positions agree with TRBD2. V lost 8 bases to trimming and J lost 7 bases; unmatched junction nucleotides: 13. The CDR3 loop spans 15 amino acids. Per the germline V gene, CDR1 is MNHEY and CDR2 is SMNVEV (reference sequence). CDR3 DNA sequence: TGTGCCAGCTTCTTCGAGCGGGGGTTTTTGAATGAGCAGTTCTTC. The encoded protein is CASFFERGFLNEQFF.

CDR3 DNA: TGCGCCAGCAGCTATTCAGCAGGACAGGGGAGCAACGAGCAGTACTTC. This sequence encodes CASSYSAGQGSNEQYF. V usage is TRBV4-1 and J usage is TRBJ2-7; TRBD1 aligns across 9 bases. V gave up 5 bases and J gave up 5 bases; unmatched junction bases: 13. The CDR3 is 16 amino acids. Germline CDR1 and CDR2: MGHRA and YSYEKL.

This chain uses TRBV5-6 with TRBJ1-2; D gene ambiguous. This CDR3 spans 15 amino acids. V shed 3 bases and J shed 5 bases, with 17 bases lying between them. The V gene's germline CDR1 is SGHDT and CDR2 YYEEEE. CDR3 DNA sequence: TGTGCCAGCAGCTCTGCCTGGGCCTCACATTATGGCTACACCTTC. It encodes CASSSAWASHYGYTF.

The V gene is TRBV5-6, the J gene TRBJ1-2; D is possibly TRBD1 (5 bases). V lost 0 bases, J lost 3 bases, and 9 bases lay in between. CDR1 and CDR2 from the germline V gene are SGHDT and YYEEEE. There are 14 residues in the CDR3. CDR3 amino acids: CASSLDRSHYGYTF. The DNA for the CDR3 is TGTGCCAGCAGCTTGGACAGGTCCCACTATGGCTACACCTTC.

This clone was recorded once. The chain uses TRBV4-1 and TRBJ2-5; perhaps TRBD1 as D (6 bases). Germline assignment: CDR1 MGHRA and CDR2 YSYEKL. V was pared by 0 bases and J by 1 base, with 15 bases between. The CDR3 loop spans 17 amino acids. This chain's CDR3 is CASSQDSGTTSQETQYF. The CDR3 DNA follows: TGCGCCAGCAGCCAAGATTCAGGGACAACCAGCCAAGAGACCCAGTACTTC.

V and J are TRBV7-3 and TRBJ1-1, with D tentatively TRBD1 (5 bases). V dropped 1 base and J dropped 1 base, with 10 bases sitting between them. This CDR3 comprises 15 residues. Germline values: CDR1 SGHTA, CDR2 FQGTGA. CDR3 amino acids: CASSLNEGRNTEAFF. The CDR3 DNA reads as TGTGCCAGCAGCTTAAACGAGGGGAGGAACACTGAAGCTTTCTTT.

As concerns this clone: Different DNA sequences within this sample yield the same CDR3. This chain uses TRBV7-9 with TRBJ2-1; TRBD2 agrees at 10 bases. The CDR3 totals 15 residues. Trimming cost V 6 bases and J 0 bases; bases outside gene matches: 2. CDR1 SEHNR and CDR2 FQNEAQ come from the germline V gene (reference sequence). CDR3 DNA: TGTGCCAGCAGTCCTAGCGGGAGCTCCTACAATGAGCAGTTCTTC. As protein: CASSPSGSSYNEQFF.

V usage is TRBV7-8 and J usage is TRBJ2-1, with 11 bases identical to TRBD1. CDR3 size: 16 residues. V trimming: 6 bases; J trimming: 7 bases; junction bases outside the gene matches: 11. Germline-derived CDR1 and CDR2 are SGHVS and FQNEAQ. CDR3 region: CASRGEDRGLYNEQFF. The CDR3, as DNA: TGTGCCAGCAGGGGTGAGGACAGGGGGCTTTATAATGAGCAGTTCTTC.

This chain joins TRBV9 and TRBJ2-7, with D hard to call. CDR3 size: 16 residues. V was trimmed by 0 bases and J by 6 bases, leaving 19 bases between them. The V gene's germline CDR1 is SGDLS and CDR2 YYNGEE. The CDR3: CASSVGGRNYLGEQYF. CDR3 coding DNA: TGTGCCAGCAGCGTAGGAGGTCGAAACTATCTCGGCGAGCAGTACTTC.

This clone came up once. This chain joins TRBV19 and TRBJ2-1; 16 nucleotides line up with TRBD2. The CDR3 runs to 21 residues. Germline CDR1 LNHDA, CDR2 SQIVND (reference sequence). V trimming: 3 bases; J trimming: 2 bases; junction bases outside the gene matches: 13. The CDR3 reads CASSIGTSGGALTFTYNEQFF. Here the CDR3 DNA reads TGTGCCAGTAGTATCGGGACTAGCGGGGGGGCCCTCACCTTTACCTACAATGAGCAGTTCTTC.

V is TRBV9 and J is TRBJ2-5; possible D gene TRBD1, 5 bases. V shed 3 bases and J shed 2 bases, with 14 bases lying between them. Looked up from germline, CDR1 is SGDLS and CDR2 is YYNGEE. There are 15 residues in the CDR3. The chain's CDR3 is CASSEGLAEQETQYF. The CDR3 DNA sequence: TGTGCCAGCAGCGAGGGGTTAGCAGAACAAGAGACCCAGTACTTC.

The chain has TRBV27 and TRBJ1-1; possible D gene TRBD1, 6 bases. Trimming cost V 3 bases and J 9 bases, with 14 bases left between them. The CDR3 sequence is 13 residues long. CDR1 and CDR2 (germline): MNHEY, SMNVEV (reference sequence). The CDR3 nucleotides are TGTGCCAGCAGTTTGTCGTACAGGGAGCAAGCTTTCTTT. This codes for CASSLSYREQAFF.

The chain links TRBV10-2 to TRBJ2-3; the match to TRBD2 covers 10 bases. The CDR3 spans 14 residues. Germline V gene lookup returns CDR1 WSHSY and CDR2 SAAADI. With 6 bases clipped from V and 6 bases from J, the junction kept 6 bases outside the gene matches. Here the CDR3 reads CASSLLAGTDTQYF. The CDR3 DNA follows: TGCGCCAGCAGCCTACTAGCGGGGACCGATACGCAGTATTTT.

V usage is TRBV27 and J usage is TRBJ1-4; tentatively, D is TRBD1 (5 bases). This CDR3 contains 14 residues. Trimming removed 8 bases from V and 0 bases from J, with 10 bases in between. The germline gives CDR1 MNHEY, CDR2 SMNVEV (reference sequence). CDR3 DNA: TGTGCCAGCGGGGGGGTAACAACTAATGAAAAACTGTTTTTT. This translates into CASGGVTTNEKLFF.

The CDR3, as DNA: TGCGCCAGCAGCTCCGGGACTTTCATCTCCTACGAGCAGTACTTC. Protein: CASSSGTFISYEQYF. The chain joins TRBV5-1 to TRBJ2-7; a weak D match, TRBD2 (6 bases). Germline V CDR1 and CDR2: SGHRS, YFSETQ. CDR3 length equals 15 residues. Deletions cut 3 bases from V and 0 bases from J, with 13 bases between.

V gene TRBV29-1 combines with J gene TRBJ2-1; weak D call: TRBD2 (5 bases). Trimming took 3 bases from V and 5 from J, leaving 8 bases between them. The CDR3 covers 12 residues. Germline CDR1 and CDR2: SQVTM and ANQGSEA. DNA for the CDR3: TGCAGCGTTGAGTGGCGGGACAATGAGCAGTTCTTC. This translates into CSVEWRDNEQFF.

The V call is TRBV5-6, the J call TRBJ2-3; perhaps TRBD1 as D (5 bases). This CDR3 has 15 residues. Germline V lookup: CDR1 SGHDT, CDR2 YYEEEE. The germline V and J ends were trimmed by 4 bases and 0 bases, with 12 bases remaining between them. In DNA form, the CDR3 reads TGTGCCAGCAGCCGGACATGGTACAGCACAGATACGCAGTATTTT. Translated, it gives CASSRTWYSTDTQYF.

This chain links TRBV2 with TRBJ1-6, with D tentatively TRBD1 (5 bases). Germline V CDR1 and CDR2: SNHLY, FYNNEI. Trimming took 5 bases from V and 0 from J, leaving 14 bases between them. There are 17 residues in the CDR3. CDR3 nucleotide sequence: TGTGCCAGCAGTCACGGGACTTACAGCTCCTATAATTCACCCCTCCACTTT. Translated: CASSHGTYSSYNSPLHF.

The rearrangement uses TRBV11-2 and TRBJ2-1; D tentatively reads TRBD1 or TRBD2 (5 bases each). Per the germline V gene, CDR1 is SGHAT and CDR2 is FQNNGV. The V gene lost 5 bases and the J gene lost 9 bases, with 14 bases spanning the gap. The CDR3 totals 13 residues. The CDR3 DNA follows: TGTGCCAGCAGCCTGGGGACCCTTGTTGAGCAGTTCTTC. It yields the protein CASSLGTLVEQFF.

Concerning this clone: This specimen includes other DNA sequences encoding the same CDR3. The V gene is TRBV9, the J gene TRBJ2-7; 7 nucleotides line up with TRBD2. J gave up 7 bases and V 0 bases, and 1 base lay outside the gene matches. CDR1 and CDR2 (germline): SGDLS, YYNGEE. The CDR3 is 12 residues long. CDR3 bases: TGTGCCAGCAGCGTAGAGGGAGGGGAGCAGTACTTC. Its protein is CASSVEGGEQYF.